These T cell receptor beta chains were read from a single sample in a study of blood T cell repertoires in COVID-19. Libraries were prepared by immunoSEQ multiplex PCR; TCRdb keeps only in-frame clonotypes and omits some of them. Among some 190,000 clones listed, more than 80% were seen once. The sample was peripheral blood. All receptors derive from a middle-aged woman with COVID-19, enrolled during active disease. The CDR3 runs from the conserved cysteine through the conserved F or W. A D gene is named only where the DNA matches it firmly. Clone size, where shown, is once, few, many, or a class for clones that have expanded.

TRBJ1-2 TRBV2 - - TGTGCCAGCCAGGGTCCAGGACAGCCCTATGGCTACACCTTC CASQGPGQPYGYTF
TRBJ1-2 TRBV9 - TRBD1 TGTGCCAGCAGCCCGGGACAGGGGCTGAACTATGGCTACACCTTC CASSPGQGLNYGYTF
TRBJ1-1 TRBV11-1 - - TGTGCCAGCAGCGCCCTAATACAGACACCTGAAGCTTTCTTT CASSALIQTPEAFF
TRBJ2-1 TRBV3-1/TRBV3-2 - TRBD2 TGTGCCAGCAGTCTAGCGGGAAATGAGCAGTTCTTC CASSLAGNEQFF
TRBJ2-7 TRBV19 once - TGTGCCAGTAGTGTCGGCGGGGTCGAGCAGTACTTC CASSVGGVEQYF
TRBJ1-5 TRBV12-2 - - TGTGCAAGTCGCTTTAACGGACAGCTCATATTTCATAGCAATCAGCCCCAGCATTTT CASRFNGQLIFHSNQPQHF
TRBJ2-6 TRBV19 - TRBD1 TGTGCCAGTAGCTCCTTAACAGGGGGTTCTGGGGCCAACGTCCTGACTTTC CASSSLTGGSGANVLTF
TRBJ2-5 TRBV7-3 - TRBD1 TGTGCCAGCAGCTTAACAGGGGGCTGGGAGACCCAGTACTTC CASSLTGGWETQYF
TRBJ2-3 TRBV28 - - TGTGCCAGCAGTGACGCCCTAGCCCTGGATACGCAGTATTTT CASSDALALDTQYF
TRBJ2-1 TRBV2 few TRBD2 TGTGCCAGCAGTGAAGCGGGGGGGAAGAGGGACAATGAGCAGTTCTTC CASSEAGGKRDNEQFF
TRBJ2-1 TRBV10-2 - TRBD2 TGCGCCAGCAGAAGGACTAGCGGGGGGTACAATGAGCAGTTCTTC CASRRTSGGYNEQFF
TRBJ1-2 TRBV28 many TRBD1 TGTGCCAGCAGTAAAGCCGGGACAGGGTCGTATGGCTACACCTTC CASSKAGTGSYGYTF
TRBJ1-2 TRBV3-1/TRBV3-2 - - TGTGCCAGCAGCTCCAGGGCCAACTATGGCTACACCTTC CASSSRANYGYTF
TRBJ2-1 TRBV2 few - TGTGCCAGCAGTGACTCCGGGGGTGAGGAGCAGTTCTTC CASSDSGGEEQFF
TRBJ2-7 TRBV6-5 - - TGTGCCAGCAGTTACGTACAGGGTAGAGGCGAGCAGTACTTC CASSYVQGRGEQYF
TRBJ1-4 TRBV5-1 - - TGCGCCAGCAGCTCGGGGTCAACTAATGAAAAACTGTTTTTT CASSSGSTNEKLFF